This T cell receptor beta chain was observed in a study of T-cell reconstitution after alpha-beta-depleted transplantation in children. TCRbeta library construction was performed incorporating unique molecular identifiers. TCRdb reanalysed the PCR reads using MiXCR and keeps one entry per CDR3 protein. The data show hundreds of thousands of distinct CDR3 sequences, 10% seen once. Looked up from germline, CDR1 is SGHRS and CDR2 is YFSETQ. Trimming removed 0 bases from V and 6 bases from J; junction bases left unmatched: 6. This CDR3 is built from 15 residues. The J gene is TRBJ2-4, the V gene TRBV5-1, with 7 bases fitting TRBD1. The sample consisted of PBMCs from the stem cell graft donor, taken from the stem cell graft. The receptor's source is a human donor who donated a stem cell graft to a child with acute myeloid leukemia. For the CDR3, the DNA is TGCGCCAGCAGCTTGGCCTTACAGGGGATAAACATTCAGTACTTC. Translated: CASSLALQGINIQYF.